The T cell receptor (beta chain) described here comes from a study of low-dose radiotherapy and immunotherapy resistance in tumors. In the study overall: Cohort 2 was treated with 1 Gy per fraction every two weeks, amounting to 13 Gy across 26 weeks. Intravenously given cyclophosphamide 200 mg/m2 followed a two-week schedule that placed each dose one day before radiation and immunotherapy.

This clonotype was counted at least ten times. First-strand cDNA used TRAV- and TRBV-specific primers, covering alpha and beta chains. A constant-region primer paired with the V-primer adapter amplified TCRs over about 18 PCR cycles. Isolated mRNA was amplified by in vitro transcription. One entry per CDR3 protein, called by TCRdb with MiXCR from the reads. The sample lists more than 70,000 distinct CDR3 sequences, around 30% occurring once. The trim removed 5 bases at V and 3 bases at J, leaving 10 bases unmatched. This CDR3 is built from 16 residues. Germline V gives CDR1 DFQATT, CDR2 SNEGSKA (reference sequence). Sample time point: before trial treatment. The therapy administered to donors comprised nivolumab, ipilimumab, aspirin, low-dose cyclophosphamide and low-dose radiotherapy.

The sequences come from PBMCs, collected before treatment. This sequence joins TRBV20-1 and TRBJ2-1, with 10 bases matching TRBD2. This receptor was identified in a female donor with ovarian cancer. The CDR3 spells CSAGRPSGGDYNEQFF. The CDR3 bases are TGCAGTGCTGGAAGACCAAGCGGGGGGGACTACAATGAGCAGTTCTTC.